This TCR beta chain derives from a study of blood T cell repertoires in COVID-19. Turning to the study itself: PBMCs, B-cell-depleted T cells, or T cells provided the cDNA or gDNA that made up the material.

The germline V gene encodes CDR1 KGHDR and CDR2 SFDVKD. This CDR3 has 15 residues. Study processing details: Amplification of reference gene primers provided the estimated nucleated cell counts. TCRdb's copy holds only in-frame clones and misses some; the assay was immunoSEQ multiplex PCR. The D gene and trimming were derived from the DNA, and the V and J assignments and clone size from that table. Among around 190,000 clones, approximately 89% were seen once, and the ten largest hold roughly 8.2%. The clonotype originates from a woman aged 60-75 years with acute or convalescent COVID-19. The rearrangement joins TRBV24-1 to TRBJ2-7, with 7 positions matching TRBD1. The sample comprised peripheral blood. CDR3 residues: CHQLGEPGQPYEQYV. For the CDR3, the DNA is TGCCACCAGCTAGGGGAACCGGGACAGCCTTACGAGCAGTACGTC.